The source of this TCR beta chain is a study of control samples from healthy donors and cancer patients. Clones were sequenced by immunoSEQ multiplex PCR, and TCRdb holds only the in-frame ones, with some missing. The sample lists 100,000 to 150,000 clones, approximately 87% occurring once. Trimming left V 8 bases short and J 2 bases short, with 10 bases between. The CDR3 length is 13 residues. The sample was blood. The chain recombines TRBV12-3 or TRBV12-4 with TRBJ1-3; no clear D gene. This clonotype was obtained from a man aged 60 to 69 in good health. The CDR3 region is CASGPNAGNTIYF. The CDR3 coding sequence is TGTGCCAGCGGCCCTAATGCTGGAAACACCATATATTTT.